This T cell receptor (beta chain) originates from a study of shared clonotypes between healthy human individuals. The CDR3 loop spans 14 amino acids. J was trimmed by 2 bases and V by 5 bases; bases with no gene match: 5. Germline V gene lookup returns CDR1 KGHSH and CDR2 LQKENI. Authors' data handling: Filtering of immunoSEQ junctional sequences could not match full-length read filtering. TCRdb's copy holds only in-frame clones and misses some; the assay was immunoSEQ multiplex PCR. Clone size and the V and J calls come from that table; the DNA yielded D and trimming. The table has 1.4 million to 1.5 million clones, approximately 96% seen once.

The source is a man in his thirties or forties in good health. The sequenced sample consisted of naive CD4+ T cells sorted from blood. Noted subset: CD45RA+ positively selected. This rearrangement joins TRBV18 to TRBJ1-1, with 7 bases aligning to TRBD1. Here the CDR3 reads CASSLRDSNTEAFF. The CDR3 coding sequence is TGTGCCAGCTCATTAAGGGACAGTAACACTGAAGCTTTCTTT.